Presented here are 9 T cell receptor beta chains from one specimen sequenced in a study of blood T cells in healthy people across ages. The use of a sample-barcoded 5' primer and a J-beta primer mix characterized a second PCR of roughly 6 to 11 cycles. TCRdb reprocessed the 5' RACE reads via MiXCR and lists one record per CDR3 protein. This table has about 900,000 distinct CDR3 sequences, 48% appearing once. The sequencing sample was made of blood. Receptors were obtained from a young man in good health.

This chain uses TRBV4-2 with TRBJ1-1, with 10 bases matching TRBD1. The CDR3 covers 18 residues. V lost 0 bases to trimming and J lost 12 bases; unmatched junction nucleotides: 19. CDR1 and CDR2 (germline): LGHNA, YNFKEQ. This CDR3 is CASSQDQLTGGAFIVSFF. CDR3 bases: TGTGCCAGCAGCCAAGATCAACTGACAGGGGGCGCGTTTATCGTGTCTTTCTTT.

This clonotype was picked up a small number of times. The chain employs TRBV10-3 and TRBJ1-1; 9 bases line up with TRBD1. There are 13 residues in the CDR3. The germline CDR1 and CDR2 sequences are ENHRY and SYGVKD. V lost 6 bases to trimming and J lost 2 bases; unmatched junction nucleotides: 1. The CDR3 DNA follows: TGTGCCATCAGGACAGGGGGTAACACTGAAGCTTTCTTT. Translating it yields CAIRTGGNTEAFF.

A few counts support this clonotype. The J gene is TRBJ2-7, the V gene TRBV7-2; D gene uncertain. The CDR3 has 14 amino acids. V shed 1 base and J shed 5 bases, with 12 bases lying between them. CDR1 is SGHTA and CDR2 is FQGNSA in the germline V gene. In DNA, the CDR3 is TGTGCCAGCAGCTTAGTAGGGTATACCCACGAGCAGTACTTC. This encodes CASSLVGYTHEQYF.

The V call is TRBV20-1, the J call TRBJ2-4; 13 bases agree with TRBD2. The end of the DNA fits TRBJ2-7 better, so the J call may be wrong. CDR1 DFQATT and CDR2 SNEGSKA come from the germline V gene (reference sequence). CDR3 size: 17 residues. CDR3 sequence: CSARDPKTSGGSGEQYF. The CDR3 nucleotides read TGCAGTGCTAGAGATCCAAAGACTAGCGGGGGGTCTGGCGAGCAGTACTTC.

The rearrangement links TRBV5-1 to TRBJ1-5; the D gene is possibly TRBD1 (5 bases). CDR3 length: 15 amino acids. Germline V lookup: CDR1 SGHRS, CDR2 YFSETQ. V was clipped by 1 base and J by 2 bases, with 10 bases between them. CDR3 DNA sequence: TGCGCCAGCAGCTTGTTCCCACAGGGCAATCAGCCCCAGCATTTT. Translated: CASSLFPQGNQPQHF.

V and J are TRBV2 and TRBJ2-5, with TRBD1 as a possible D gene (5 bases). This CDR3 region has 14 residues. Trimming cost V 7 bases and J 1 base, with 13 bases left between them. Germline CDR1 is SNHLY and CDR2 is FYNNEI. CDR3 in amino acids: CASTETRAQETQYF. Here the CDR3 DNA reads TGTGCCAGCACCGAGACCAGGGCCCAAGAGACCCAGTACTTC.

The chain combines TRBV6-2 or TRBV6-3 with TRBJ2-2; possible D gene TRBD1, 6 bases. The ends were cut back, 6 bases at V and 4 bases at J, with 15 bases in the middle. Germline values: CDR1 MNHEY, CDR2 SVGEGT. The CDR3 has 15 amino acids. The CDR3 loop is CASRITGLPTGELFF. CDR3 DNA sequence: TGTGCCAGCAGGATTACAGGGCTCCCCACCGGGGAGCTGTTTTTT.

The genes are TRBV27 and TRBJ1-1; D uncertain. V gave up 7 bases and J gave up 0 bases, with 12 bases separating them. Germline lookup yields CDR1 MNHEY and CDR2 SMNVEV (reference sequence). The CDR3 consists of 14 residues. CDR3 sequence reads: CASNSGEMNTEAFF. The CDR3, as DNA: TGTGCCAGCAATTCCGGGGAGATGAACACTGAAGCTTTCTTT.

The chain combines TRBV20-1 with TRBJ1-5; possibly TRBD1 for D (6 bases). Trimming cost V 1 base and J 6 bases, with 10 bases left between them. Germline V lookup: CDR1 DFQATT, CDR2 SNEGSKA (reference sequence). The length of the CDR3 is 13 residues. The CDR3 is CSARGQGFQPQHF. CDR3 sequence (DNA): TGCAGTGCTAGAGGGCAGGGGTTTCAGCCCCAGCATTTT.